A single sample gave rise to the 30 T cell receptor beta chains below, sequenced in a study of stem cell transplantation in POMP-related autoinflammatory disease. Repertoires were generated with immunoSEQ multiplex PCR, while TCRdb's copy carries only in-frame clones and drops some. The sample has some 31,000 clones; roughly 88% are singletons. This sample comprised CD4+ T cells from PBMCs, obtained before stem cell transplantation. All receptors derive from a human donor with POMP-related autoinflammation and immune dysregulation (PRAID).

The chain carries TRBV7-6 and TRBJ2-2, with D perhaps matching TRBD2 (5 bases). The CDR3 consists of 12 residues. Trimming shortened V by 5 bases and J by 5 bases, and 6 bases separated the two germline ends. CDR1 and CDR2 from the germline V gene are SGHVS and FNYEAQ. CDR3 sequence reads: CASSRGTGELFF. The DNA for the CDR3 is TGTGCCAGCAGCCGAGGGACCGGGGAGCTGTTTTTT.

This clone has only one observation. The V and J genes are TRBV29-1 and TRBJ2-3; TRBD1 might be the D (6 bases). The CDR3 is 13 residues long. The V gene lost 8 bases and the J gene lost 3 bases, with 15 bases spanning the gap. Germline CDR1 and CDR2: SQVTM and ANQGSEA. CDR3: CSLAGRGTDTQYF. The CDR3 region has the DNA TGCAGCCTGGCGGGCAGGGGTACAGATACGCAGTATTTT.

This clone was recorded once. CDR3 residues: CASSLALAGVGNEQFF. The CDR3 nucleotides are TGCGCCAGCAGCTTGGCGCTAGCGGGAGTGGGCAATGAGCAGTTCTTC. V is TRBV5-1 and J is TRBJ2-1, with 10 bases matching TRBD2. The trim removed 0 bases at V and 6 bases at J, leaving 6 bases unmatched. CDR1 and CDR2 (germline): SGHRS, YFSETQ. This CDR3 comprises 16 residues.

The chain recombines TRBV9 with TRBJ1-6; D might be TRBD1 (6 bases). The CDR3 extends over 13 amino acids. V was shortened by 1 base and J by 8 bases, with 7 bases between the two germline ends. Germline V gives CDR1 SGDLS, CDR2 YYNGEE. This chain's CDR3 is CASSVRQDSPLHF. The DNA of the CDR3 is TGTGCCAGCAGCGTAAGACAGGATTCACCCCTCCACTTT.

In its sample, this clone was seen once. J is TRBJ2-7 and V is TRBV5-4; no definite D call. The germline gives CDR1 SGHNT, CDR2 YYREEE (reference sequence). The CDR3 has 13 residues. Between the trimmed V and J ends, which lost 0 bases and 2 bases, there was a span of 6 bases. The CDR3 region is CASSLDSPYEQYF. In DNA, the CDR3 is TGTGCCAGCAGCTTGGACAGTCCCTACGAGCAGTACTTC.

The chain has TRBV7-2 and TRBJ2-5; D possibly corresponds to TRBD1 (6 bases). The end of the DNA is better explained by TRBJ2-7, so the J call may be wrong. The CDR3 is 13 residues long. The V gene's germline CDR1 is SGHTA and CDR2 FQGNSA. CDR3: CASSTTGNYEQYF. CDR3 in DNA: TGTGCCAGCAGCACCACAGGGAACTACGAGCAGTACTTC.

The V call is TRBV28, the J call TRBJ2-7; D is ambiguous. Trimming removed 6 bases from V and 2 bases from J, with 8 bases in between. From germline, CDR1 is MDHEN and CDR2 SYDVKM. The CDR3 runs to 12 residues. The CDR3 nucleotides are TGTGCCAGCAGCACGAGAGCCTACGAGCAGTACTTC. Residues: CASSTRAYEQYF. Drawing the rest from reference TRBV28 and TRBJ2-7, the complete variable domain is DVKVTQSSRYLVKRTGEKVFLECVQDMDHENMFWYRQDPGLGLRLIYFSYDVKMKEKGDIPEGYSVSREKKERFSLILESASTNQTSMYLCASSTRAYEQYFGPGTRLTVT.

The rearrangement uses TRBV6-5 and TRBJ1-2; 10 nucleotides align to TRBD1. V trimming: 5 bases; J trimming: 6 bases; junction bases outside the gene matches: 9. The CDR3 is 15 amino acids. Germline V CDR1 and CDR2: MNHEY, SVGAGI. The CDR3 DNA reads TGTGCCAGCAGTACCCGGGACAGGGGTTGGGATGGCTACACCTTC. This codes for CASSTRDRGWDGYTF.

This chain connects TRBV5-1 to TRBJ1-1; D might be TRBD1 (5 bases). Germline V lookup: CDR1 SGHRS, CDR2 YFSETQ. CDR3 length: 13 amino acids. Trimming pared 4 bases from V and 4 bases from J, leaving 11 bases between. In nucleotides, the CDR3 is TGCGCCAGCAGCGTCAGGGACGTCACTGAAGCTTTCTTT. Its translation: CASSVRDVTEAFF.

The rearrangement uses TRBV6-1 and TRBJ2-5, with TRBD2 as a possible D gene (5 bases). V lost 2 bases, J lost 7 bases, and 17 bases lay in between. This CDR3 spans 15 amino acids. Germline V lookup: CDR1 MNHNS, CDR2 SASEGT. The CDR3 DNA reads TGTGCCAGCAGTGAACAGGCGGGCGCCGAGGGGACCCAGTACTTC. The encoded protein is CASSEQAGAEGTQYF.

This clone qualifies as medium-sized. CDR3 amino acids: CASSLRGATDTQYF. CDR3 coding DNA: TGCGCCAGCAGCTTGCGGGGGGCCACAGATACGCAGTATTTT. The chain recombines TRBV5-1 with TRBJ2-3; perhaps TRBD2 as D (7 bases). Trimming shortened V by 1 base and J by 2 bases, and 8 bases separated the two germline ends. The CDR3 sequence is 14 residues long. The germline CDR1 and CDR2 sequences are SGHRS and YFSETQ.

CDR3 in DNA: TGTGCCAGCCAGGGACAGGTCCTTAATCAGCCCCAGCATTTT. Translating gives CASQGQVLNQPQHF. The V gene is TRBV6-1, the J gene TRBJ1-5; 8 bases are shared with TRBD1. V dropped 8 bases and J dropped 4; count of bases not matched to a gene: 7. CDR3 length: 14 residues. CDR1 is MNHNS and CDR2 is SASEGT in the germline V gene.

V usage is TRBV6-5 and J usage is TRBJ2-2; 12 bases match TRBD2. The CDR3 sequence is 14 residues long. From germline, CDR1 is MNHEY and CDR2 SVGAGI. With 5 bases clipped from V and 9 bases from J, the junction kept 4 bases outside the gene matches. For the CDR3, the DNA is TGTGCCAGCAGTCAGACTAGCGGGAGCCGGGAGCTGTTTTTT. Translation: CASSQTSGSRELFF.

The V call is TRBV28, the J call TRBJ2-7, with a tentative D call TRBD2 (6 bases). CDR3 length: 14 amino acids. The V gene's germline CDR1 is MDHEN and CDR2 SYDVKM. V was shortened by 8 bases and J by 9 bases, with 23 bases between the two germline ends. The CDR3 DNA is TGTGCCAGCTCTCGGTGGAGGGCGGTCTCTTGGCAGTACTTC. Translation: CASSRWRAVSWQYF.

This clone occurred once. Written as DNA, the CDR3 is TGTGCCAGTGGACAGGGCGGGAACACTGAAGCTTTCTTT. It codes for CASGQGGNTEAFF. The chain carries TRBV5-6 and TRBJ1-1; 8 bases agree with TRBD1. Losses at the gene ends were 8 bases for V and 1 base for J; bases not matched to a gene: 4. Germline V gene sequence: CDR1 SGHDT, CDR2 YYEEEE. This CDR3 has 13 residues. Looking up the rest from reference TRBV5-6 and TRBJ1-1 gives the full variable domain: DAGVTQSPTHLIKTRGQQVTLRCSPKSGHDTVSWYQQALGQGPQFIFQYYEEEERQRGNFPDRFSGHQFPNYSSELNVNALLLGDSALYLCASGQGGNTEAFFGQGTRLTVV.

The chain joins TRBV5-6 to TRBJ2-1; 10 bases line up with TRBD2. This CDR3 region has 15 residues. CDR1 is SGHDT, CDR2 YYEEEE, per germline. The J segment lost 8 bases and the V segment lost 5 bases, leaving 10 bases of the junction unmatched. In DNA form, the CDR3 reads TGTGCCAGCAGAGGGGCGGGACTAGCGAAAGATGAGCAGTTCTTC. The encoded protein is CASRGAGLAKDEQFF.

The V call is TRBV5-1, the J call TRBJ2-7, with TRBD2 identical over 12 bases. CDR3 size: 16 residues. Per germline, CDR1 SGHRS and CDR2 YFSETQ. V shed 5 bases and J 2 bases; nucleotides not matched to a gene: 8. CDR3 protein: CASSPSLAGGPYEQYF. DNA of the CDR3: TGCGCCAGCAGTCCCTCCCTAGCGGGAGGGCCCTACGAGCAGTACTTC.

The chain couples TRBV5-6 to TRBJ1-2; TRBD1 might be the D (5 bases). Germline V gene sequence: CDR1 SGHDT, CDR2 YYEEEE. The CDR3 has 14 residues. The V end was cut by 1 base, the J end by 5 bases, with 12 bases between. The CDR3 bases are TGTGCCAGCAGCTTGCCAGGGCCCCTGTATGGCTACACCTTC. It translates to CASSLPGPLYGYTF.

This chain uses TRBV6-1 with TRBJ1-4; D is possibly TRBD1 (6 bases). Germline CDR1 is MNHNS and CDR2 is SASEGT. CDR3 length equals 15 residues. V lost 2 bases, J lost 6 bases, and 13 bases lay in between. CDR3 sequence (DNA): TGTGCCAGCAGTGAATCCCCGGGGGCTCATGAAAAACTGTTTTTT. It translates to CASSESPGAHEKLFF.

V gene TRBV6-1 combines with J gene TRBJ1-1; tentatively, D is TRBD1 (5 bases). Trimming took off 0 bases at V and 6 bases at J, with 11 bases between the two ends. The CDR3 is 14 amino acids. In germline, CDR1 is MNHNS, CDR2 SASEGT. CDR3 nucleotides: TGTGCCAGCAGTGAAGCCGGGGGACTGGCTGAAGCTTTCTTT. Amino acids: CASSEAGGLAEAFF.

This chain links TRBV28 with TRBJ2-1; D gene ambiguous. The V gene lost 10 bases and the J gene lost 0 bases, with 7 bases spanning the gap. The germline gives CDR1 MDHEN, CDR2 SYDVKM. This CDR3 region has 12 residues. CDR3 residues: CATLSSYNEQFF. The CDR3 DNA follows: TGTGCCACCTTAAGCTCCTACAATGAGCAGTTCTTC.

The chain employs TRBV5-6 and TRBJ2-1; 7 bases align to TRBD1. The germline CDR1 and CDR2 sequences are SGHDT and YYEEEE. Losses at the gene ends were 1 base for V and 10 bases for J; bases not matched to a gene: 2. CDR3 length equals 12 residues. CDR3 amino acids: CASSLTGVEQFF. The CDR3 nucleotides are TGTGCCAGCAGCTTGACAGGGGTCGAGCAGTTCTTC.

The rearrangement uses TRBV5-1 and TRBJ1-4; the D gene is possibly TRBD1 (6 bases). V lost 4 bases and J 6 bases, leaving 13 bases between the germline ends. Germline V gene lookup returns CDR1 SGHRS and CDR2 YFSETQ. This CDR3 region has 14 residues. CDR3 bases: TGCGCCAGCAGCACCAGGAGGGGGGATGAAAAACTGTTTTTT. Translating gives CASSTRRGDEKLFF.

The chain combines TRBV7-3 with TRBJ2-3, with 8 bases fitting TRBD1. Germline loops: CDR1 SGHTA, CDR2 FQGTGA. V was pared by 5 bases and J by 2 bases, with 6 bases of the junction left unmatched. The CDR3 loop spans 15 amino acids. CDR3 amino acids: CASSPSTGVTDTQYF. The DNA of the CDR3 is TGTGCCAGCAGCCCGTCGACAGGGGTCACAGATACGCAGTATTTT.

V usage is TRBV6-6 and J usage is TRBJ1-2; tentative D call: TRBD1 (5 bases). The germline V and J ends were trimmed by 0 bases and 8 bases, with 10 bases remaining between them. CDR3 length: 13 residues. Germline V lookup: CDR1 MNHNY, CDR2 SVGAGI (reference sequence). The CDR3 bases are TGTGCCAGCAGTTACTCAACAGGCGGCGGCTACACCTTC. The encoded protein is CASSYSTGGGYTF.

This sequence joins TRBV7-2 and TRBJ2-7; 10 nucleotides agree with TRBD1. The CDR3 sequence is 14 residues long. The germline gives CDR1 SGHTA, CDR2 FQGNSA. V shed 6 bases, J shed 3 bases, and the junction held 5 bases outside the gene matches. CDR3 in DNA: TGTGCCAGCAGTATCGACAGGGGGCGCTACGAGCAGTACTTC. Residues: CASSIDRGRYEQYF.

The chain has TRBV5-1 and TRBJ2-3, with TRBD2 matching 10 bases. Germline trimming cut 0 bases from V and 5 bases from J; bases unmatched to any gene: 12. Germline CDR1 SGHRS, CDR2 YFSETQ. The CDR3 has 18 residues. As DNA, the CDR3 is TGCGCCAGCAGCTTGGAAGTAGCGGGAGGCAACGGGAGAGATACGCAGTATTTT. Translating it yields CASSLEVAGGNGRDTQYF. The full variable domain, completed using reference TRBV5-1 and TRBJ2-3, is KAGVTQTPRYLIKTRGQQVTLSCSPISGHRSVSWYQQTPGQGLQFLFEYFSETQRNKGNFPGRFSGRQFSNSRSEMNVSTLELGDSALYLCASSLEVAGGNGRDTQYFGPGTRLTVL.

J is TRBJ2-3 and V is TRBV7-9; D uncertain. The CDR3 is 15 residues long. Germline lookup yields CDR1 SEHNR and CDR2 FQNEAQ (reference sequence). V lost 1 base to trimming and J lost 7 bases, with 15 bases between them. The CDR3 bases are TGTGCCAGCAGCTTAGGCAGAACCAGCACGAATACGCAGTATTTT. Its translation is CASSLGRTSTNTQYF.

This chain connects TRBV27 to TRBJ2-2, with D possibly matching TRBD2 (5 bases). Between the trimmed V and J ends, which lost 5 bases and 6 bases, there was a span of 19 bases. This CDR3 has 16 amino acids. Germline CDR1 MNHEY, CDR2 SMNVEV (reference sequence). The CDR3 sequence: CASSIRRTPPAGELFF. CDR3 nucleotide sequence: TGTGCCAGCAGTATCAGACGGACTCCTCCGGCCGGGGAGCTGTTTTTT.

This clone was counted once. The chain uses TRBV28 and TRBJ1-4, with unresolved D. The germline V gene encodes CDR1 MDHEN and CDR2 SYDVKM. Trimming stripped 2 bases from V and 0 bases from J, with 4 bases between. This CDR3 spans 14 amino acids. Here the CDR3 reads CASSLPATNEKLFF. The CDR3 DNA follows: TGTGCCAGCAGTTTACCTGCAACTAATGAAAAACTGTTTTTT.